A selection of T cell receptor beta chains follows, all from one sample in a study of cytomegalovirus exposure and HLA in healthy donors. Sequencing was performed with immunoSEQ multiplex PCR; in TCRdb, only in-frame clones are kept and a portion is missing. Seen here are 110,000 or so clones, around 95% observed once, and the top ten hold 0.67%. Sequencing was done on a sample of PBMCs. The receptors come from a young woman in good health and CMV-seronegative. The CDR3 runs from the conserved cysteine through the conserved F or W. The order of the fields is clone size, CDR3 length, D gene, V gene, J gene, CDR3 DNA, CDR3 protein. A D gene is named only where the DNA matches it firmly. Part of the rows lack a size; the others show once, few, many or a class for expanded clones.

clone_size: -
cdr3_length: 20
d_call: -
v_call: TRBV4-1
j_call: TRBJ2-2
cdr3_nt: TGCGCCAGCAGCCAAGATTTAGGGCTAGCCTGGTCCCGCGGAACCGGGGAGCTGTTTTTT
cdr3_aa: CASSQDLGLAWSRGTGELFF

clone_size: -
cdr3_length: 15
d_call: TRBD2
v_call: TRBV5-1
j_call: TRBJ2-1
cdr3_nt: TGCGCCAGCAGCTTGGCTAGCGGGACCTACAATGAGCAGTTCTTC
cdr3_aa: CASSLASGTYNEQFF

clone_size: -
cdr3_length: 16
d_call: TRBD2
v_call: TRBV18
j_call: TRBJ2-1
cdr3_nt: TGTGCCAGCTCACCCCTAGCGGGGTCTTTTAACAATGAGCAGTTCTTC
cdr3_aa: CASSPLAGSFNNEQFF

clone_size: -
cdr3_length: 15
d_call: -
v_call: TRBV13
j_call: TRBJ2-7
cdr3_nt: TGTGCCAGCAGCTTAGTCCTGACAGGAACCTACGAGCAGTACTTC
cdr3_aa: CASSLVLTGTYEQYF

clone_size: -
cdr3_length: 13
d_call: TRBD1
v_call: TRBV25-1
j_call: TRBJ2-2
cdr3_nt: TGTGCCAGCAGAGACAGGGTCACCGGGGAGCTGTTTTTT
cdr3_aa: CASRDRVTGELFF

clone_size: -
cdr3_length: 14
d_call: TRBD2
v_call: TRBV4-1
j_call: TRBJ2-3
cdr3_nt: TGCGCCAGCAGCGATAGCGGGGGGACCGATACGCAGTATTTT
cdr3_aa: CASSDSGGTDTQYF

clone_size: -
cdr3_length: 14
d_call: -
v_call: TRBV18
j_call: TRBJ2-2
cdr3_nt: TGTGCCAGCTCCGGGGACACCCCCGGCGGGGAGCTGTTTTTT
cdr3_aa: CASSGDTPGGELFF

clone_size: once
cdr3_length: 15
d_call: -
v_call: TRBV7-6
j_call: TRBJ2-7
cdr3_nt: TGTGCCAGCAGCTACTTACAGGACAGCTCCTACGAGCAGTACTTC
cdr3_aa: CASSYLQDSSYEQYF

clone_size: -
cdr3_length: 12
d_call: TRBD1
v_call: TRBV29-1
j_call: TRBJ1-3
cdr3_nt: TGCAGCGTTAGGGGACAGGGAAACACCATATATTTT
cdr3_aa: CSVRGQGNTIYF

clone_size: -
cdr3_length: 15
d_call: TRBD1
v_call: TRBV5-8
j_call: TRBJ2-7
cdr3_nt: TGTGCCAGCAGCCCGGACAGGGGGCGAGCGTACGAGCAGTACTTC
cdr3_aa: CASSPDRGRAYEQYF

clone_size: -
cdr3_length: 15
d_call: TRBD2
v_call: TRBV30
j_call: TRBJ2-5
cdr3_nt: TGTGCCTGGAGTGTTTCGTCTAGCGGTCGAGAGACCCAGTACTTC
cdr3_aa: CAWSVSSSGRETQYF

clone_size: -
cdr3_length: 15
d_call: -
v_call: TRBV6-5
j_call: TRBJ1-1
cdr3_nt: TGTGCCAGCAGTTACTCGAGTCGGCGGAAAATTGAAGCTTTCTTT
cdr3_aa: CASSYSSRRKIEAFF

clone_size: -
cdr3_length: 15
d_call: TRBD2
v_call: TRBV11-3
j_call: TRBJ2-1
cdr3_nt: TGTGCCAGCAGCGGGGGACTAGCGGGGGGGAATGAGCAGTTCTTC
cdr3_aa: CASSGGLAGGNEQFF

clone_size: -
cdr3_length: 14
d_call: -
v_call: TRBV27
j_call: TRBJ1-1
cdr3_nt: TGTGCCAGCAGCTGGGGGGATATGAACACTGAAGCTTTCTTT
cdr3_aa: CASSWGDMNTEAFF

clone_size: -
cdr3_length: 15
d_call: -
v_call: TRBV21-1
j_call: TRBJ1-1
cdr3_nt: TGTGCCAGCAGCAGACTGACAGGGACGAACACTGAAGCTTTCTTT
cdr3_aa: CASSRLTGTNTEAFF

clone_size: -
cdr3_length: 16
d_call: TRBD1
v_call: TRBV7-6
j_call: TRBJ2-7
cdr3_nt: TGTGCCAGCAGCTTATTCCCGGGACAGGGTAAGGACGAGCAGTACTTC
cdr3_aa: CASSLFPGQGKDEQYF

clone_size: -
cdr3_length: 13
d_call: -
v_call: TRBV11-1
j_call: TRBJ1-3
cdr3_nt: TGTGCCAGCAGCTTAGTAGCCGGAAACACCATATATTTT
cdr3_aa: CASSLVAGNTIYF

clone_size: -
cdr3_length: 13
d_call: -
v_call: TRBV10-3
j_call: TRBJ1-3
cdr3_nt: TGTGCCACCCTTACGACAGACCGGCACACCATATATTTT
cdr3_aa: CATLTTDRHTIYF

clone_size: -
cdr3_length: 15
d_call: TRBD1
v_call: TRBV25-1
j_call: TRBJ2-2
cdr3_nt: TGTGCCAGCAGTGCCCCGGGACAGTACACCGGGGAGCTGTTTTTT
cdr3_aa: CASSAPGQYTGELFF

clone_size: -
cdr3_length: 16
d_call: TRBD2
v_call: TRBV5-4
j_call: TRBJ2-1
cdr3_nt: TGTGCCAGCAGCTTTGGTAGACTAGCGGGGGGCTATGAGCAGTTCTTC
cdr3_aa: CASSFGRLAGGYEQFF